The 10 T cell receptor beta chains below were found in one sample sequenced in a study of shared clonotypes between healthy human individuals. Produced via immunoSEQ multiplex PCR; TCRdb's table is partial and in-frame only. The table lists 2,500,000 or so clones, around 90% of them singletons. The sample was naive CD4+ T cells sorted from blood. Regarding subset: CD45RA+ positively selected. The receptors come from a man between 18 and 35 years old in good health.

A note on this clone: Other DNA sequences in this sample translate to the same CDR3. This chain joins TRBV19 and TRBJ2-7; 12 bases line up with TRBD1. Germline V gene sequence: CDR1 LNHDA, CDR2 SQIVND (reference sequence). The V segment lost 6 bases and the J segment 1 base; nucleotides outside the gene matches: 4. The CDR3 extends over 15 amino acids. The CDR3, as DNA: TGTGCCAGTAGCCTGGGACAGGGGGCTTCCTACGAGCAGTACTTC. This sequence encodes CASSLGQGASYEQYF.

CDR3 coding DNA: TGCGCCAGCAGCGTCGGACTAGGGGGCCAAGAGACCCAGTACTTC. It codes for CASSVGLGGQETQYF. V is TRBV5-1 and J is TRBJ2-5; the D gene is possibly TRBD2 (7 bases). This CDR3 region has 15 residues. V was cut by 4 bases and J by 1 base, with 14 bases left in between. Per germline, CDR1 SGHRS and CDR2 YFSETQ.

V is TRBV28 and J is TRBJ2-6, with D unclear. Germline-derived CDR1 and CDR2 are MDHEN and SYDVKM. The CDR3 has 15 residues. V lost 2 bases, J lost 4 bases, and 9 bases lay in between. CDR3: CASSLELAGANVLTF. DNA of the CDR3: TGTGCCAGCAGTTTAGAATTAGCAGGGGCCAACGTCCTGACTTTC. Complete variable domain (other parts from reference TRBV28 and TRBJ2-6): DVKVTQSSRYLVKRTGEKVFLECVQDMDHENMFWYRQDPGLGLRLIYFSYDVKMKEKGDIPEGYSVSREKKERFSLILESASTNQTSMYLCASSLELAGANVLTFGAGSRLTVL.

V usage is TRBV7-8 and J usage is TRBJ1-6; 7 bases are shared with TRBD1. The V gene end was trimmed by 0 bases and the J gene end by 7 bases; junction bases not matched to a gene: 6. Germline V CDR1 and CDR2: SGHVS, FQNEAQ. This CDR3 has 16 amino acids. As DNA, the CDR3 is TGTGCCAGCAGCTTAGCGACCGGGACAGCGAATTCACCCCTCCACTTT. The encoded protein is CASSLATGTANSPLHF.

This clone turned up a few times. Different DNA sequences within this sample yield the same CDR3. V is TRBV7-2 and J is TRBJ2-2; D not resolved. The germline V gene has CDR1 SGHTA and CDR2 FQGNSA. Trimming left V 1 base short and J 5 bases short, with 2 bases between. The CDR3 runs to 12 residues. The CDR3 sequence: CASSLGTGELFF. DNA for the CDR3: TGTGCCAGCAGCTTAGGGACCGGGGAGCTGTTTTTT.

V and J are TRBV4-1 and TRBJ2-1; 9 nucleotides match TRBD2. The CDR3 has 13 residues. Per the germline V gene, CDR1 is MGHRA and CDR2 is YSYEKL. The DNA for the CDR3 is TGCGCTAGCGGGCGGGAGGGCTACAATGAGCAGTTCTTC. It encodes CASGREGYNEQFF.

This clone has a single count. This chain links TRBV9 with TRBJ2-7, with D tentatively TRBD2 (5 bases). The germline gives CDR1 SGDLS, CDR2 YYNGEE. V was pared by 2 bases and J by 6 bases, with 15 bases between. The CDR3 spans 14 residues. CDR3 sequence: CASSVFSENGEQYF. The CDR3 coding sequence is TGTGCCAGCAGCGTTTTTAGCGAGAATGGCGAGCAGTACTTC. Variable domain in full (rest from reference TRBV9 and TRBJ2-7): DSGVTQTPKHLITATGQRVTLRCSPRSGDLSVYWYQQSLDQGLQFLIQYYNGEERAKGNILERFSAQQFPDLHSELNLSSLELGDSALYFCASSVFSENGEQYFGPGTRLTVT.

The rearrangement links TRBV6-5 to TRBJ1-3, with unresolved D. CDR3 length equals 16 residues. Trimming left V 0 bases short and J 2 bases short, with 11 bases between. Germline-derived CDR1 and CDR2 are MNHEY and SVGAGI. The CDR3 nucleotides are TGTGCCAGCAGTTACTCTAATTGGGCCCCTGGAAACACCATATATTTT. The encoded protein is CASSYSNWAPGNTIYF.

The CDR3 protein is CASSLSSLPGNQPQHF. The CDR3 DNA is TGTGCCAGCAGTTTATCTTCCCTCCCAGGCAATCAGCCCCAGCATTTT. V and J are TRBV28 and TRBJ1-5; D unresolved. Trimming shortened V by 1 base and J by 2 bases, and 12 bases separated the two germline ends. Germline V gene data show CDR1 as MDHEN and CDR2 as SYDVKM. The CDR3 spans 16 residues.

The chain has TRBV28 and TRBJ1-3; D gene ambiguous. The length of the CDR3 is 15 residues. Germline V lookup: CDR1 MDHEN, CDR2 SYDVKM. The ends were cut back, 3 bases at V and 4 bases at J, with 13 bases in the middle. As DNA, the CDR3 is TGTGCCAGCAGTTTGGCCAAGCGTGCAGGAAACACCATATATTTT. This gives the protein CASSLAKRAGNTIYF.